A selection of T cell receptor beta chains follows, all from one sample in a study of OX40 agonist ivuxolimab in advanced cancers. Repertoires were generated with immunoSEQ multiplex PCR, while TCRdb's copy carries only in-frame clones and drops some. The data show around 70,000 clones, nearly 90% seen once. The source material was CD4+ or CD8+ T cells sorted from blood, sampled in a trial of the OX40 agonist ivuxolimab. The receptors come from an adult with an advanced solid tumor such as melanoma, head and neck, liver or kidney cancer. The CDR3 runs from the conserved cysteine through the conserved F or W. Fields, in order: V gene, clone size, D gene, J gene, CDR3 protein, CDR3 DNA. D genes are given only for firm matches. Not every row has a clone size; where given, it reads once, few, many or a size class.

>TRBV28|-|-|TRBJ1-2
CASRAYGRHYGYTF
TGTGCCAGCAGAGCCTACGGGCGCCACTATGGCTACACCTTC
>TRBV4-2|-|TRBD1|TRBJ2-7
CASSQVGRGSYEQYF
TGTGCCAGCAGCCAAGTTGGCAGGGGGTCCTACGAGCAGTACTTC
>TRBV5-4|-|TRBD2|TRBJ2-7
CASSKIAGGTYEQYF
TGTGCCAGCAGCAAAATAGCGGGGGGCACCTACGAGCAGTACTTC
>TRBV7-9|-|-|TRBJ2-7
CASSLVGDEQYF
TGTGCCAGCAGCTTAGTGGGGGACGAGCAGTACTTC
>TRBV5-1|-|TRBD2|TRBJ2-5
CASSFNREAQYF
TGCGCCAGCAGCTTTAACCGGGAGGCCCAGTACTTC
>TRBV28|few|-|TRBJ2-5
CASSLLRRGRTQYF
TGTGCCAGCAGTTTACTACGCAGGGGTCGGACCCAGTACTTC
>TRBV5-1|-|-|TRBJ2-7
CASSSSGRTYEQYF
TGCGCCAGCAGCTCGTCCGGGAGAACCTACGAGCAGTACTTC
>TRBV5-6|-|TRBD1|TRBJ2-7
CASSLAERGPVHEQYF
TGTGCCAGCAGCTTGGCCGAGAGGGGGCCGGTCCACGAGCAGTACTTC
>TRBV2|-|-|TRBJ2-7
CASSEQTWGEQYF
TGTGCCAGCAGTGAACAAACCTGGGGGGAGCAGTACTTC
>TRBV11-1|-|-|TRBJ2-1
CASSLFQDNEQFF
TGTGCCAGCAGCTTATTCCAGGACAATGAGCAGTTCTTC
>TRBV4-1|-|-|TRBJ1-1
CASSQDSGRLNTEAFF
TGCGCCAGCAGCCAGGACTCGGGACGCTTGAACACTGAAGCTTTCTTT
>TRBV9|-|TRBD1|TRBJ2-1
CASSVATGGPLGYEQFF
TGTGCCAGCAGCGTAGCTACAGGGGGCCCCTTAGGGTATGAGCAGTTCTTC
>TRBV11-2|-|-|TRBJ1-4
CASSLGWPATNEKLFF
TGTGCCAGCAGCTTAGGTTGGCCAGCAACTAATGAAAAACTGTTTTTT
>TRBV2|few|-|TRBJ2-1
CASSEESGLYNEQFF
TGTGCCAGCAGTGAAGAGAGCGGACTCTACAATGAGCAGTTCTTC
>TRBV9|-|-|TRBJ1-4
CASSVGGWANEKLFF
TGTGCCAGCAGCGTAGGTGGGTGGGCTAATGAAAAACTGTTTTTT
>TRBV15|-|-|TRBJ1-2
CATSRGGSNYGYTF
TGTGCCACCAGCAGAGGAGGCAGTAACTATGGCTACACCTTC
>TRBV28|-|TRBD2|TRBJ2-3
CASSPDPNKRGGTDTQYF
TGTGCCAGCAGTCCGGACCCAAATAAGCGGGGGGGGACAGATACGCAGTATTTT
>TRBV5-3|-|-|TRBJ2-3
CARSLGEADTQYF
TGTGCCAGAAGCTTAGGGGAGGCAGATACGCAGTATTTT
>TRBV7-2|-|-|TRBJ2-7
CASSSTRGAYEQYF
TGTGCCAGCAGCTCCACGCGAGGGGCCTACGAGCAGTACTTC
>TRBV9|once|-|TRBJ1-1
CASSQRDGNTEAFF
TGTGCCAGCAGCCAACGGGACGGGAACACTGAAGCTTTCTTT
>TRBV20-1|-|TRBD1|TRBJ2-7
CSARTGGEQYF
TGCAGTGCGAGGACAGGGGGCGAGCAGTACTTC
>TRBV6-4|-|TRBD1|TRBJ1-6
CASRSRTGGGLNSPLHF
TGTGCCAGCAGATCCAGGACAGGCGGCGGGCTTAATTCACCCCTCCACTTT